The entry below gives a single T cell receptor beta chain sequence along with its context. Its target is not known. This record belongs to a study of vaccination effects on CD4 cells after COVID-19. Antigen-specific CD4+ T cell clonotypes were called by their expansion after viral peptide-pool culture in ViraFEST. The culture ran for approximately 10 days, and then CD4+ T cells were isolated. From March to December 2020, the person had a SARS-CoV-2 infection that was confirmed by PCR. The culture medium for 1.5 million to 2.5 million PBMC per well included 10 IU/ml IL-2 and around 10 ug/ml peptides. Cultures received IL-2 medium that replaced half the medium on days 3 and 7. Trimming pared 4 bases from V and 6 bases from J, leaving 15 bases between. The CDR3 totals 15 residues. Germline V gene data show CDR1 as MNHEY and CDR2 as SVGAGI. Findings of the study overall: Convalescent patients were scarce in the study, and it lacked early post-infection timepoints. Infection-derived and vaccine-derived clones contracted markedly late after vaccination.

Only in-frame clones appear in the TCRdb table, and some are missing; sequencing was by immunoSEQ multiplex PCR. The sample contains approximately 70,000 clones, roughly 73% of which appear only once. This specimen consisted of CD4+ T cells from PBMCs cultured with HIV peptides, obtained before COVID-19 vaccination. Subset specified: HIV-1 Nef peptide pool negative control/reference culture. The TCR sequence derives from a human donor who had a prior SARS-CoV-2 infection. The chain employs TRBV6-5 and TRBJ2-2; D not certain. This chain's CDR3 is CASSWGSGVPGELFF. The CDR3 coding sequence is TGTGCCAGCAGTTGGGGTTCGGGCGTCCCCGGGGAGCTGTTTTTT.